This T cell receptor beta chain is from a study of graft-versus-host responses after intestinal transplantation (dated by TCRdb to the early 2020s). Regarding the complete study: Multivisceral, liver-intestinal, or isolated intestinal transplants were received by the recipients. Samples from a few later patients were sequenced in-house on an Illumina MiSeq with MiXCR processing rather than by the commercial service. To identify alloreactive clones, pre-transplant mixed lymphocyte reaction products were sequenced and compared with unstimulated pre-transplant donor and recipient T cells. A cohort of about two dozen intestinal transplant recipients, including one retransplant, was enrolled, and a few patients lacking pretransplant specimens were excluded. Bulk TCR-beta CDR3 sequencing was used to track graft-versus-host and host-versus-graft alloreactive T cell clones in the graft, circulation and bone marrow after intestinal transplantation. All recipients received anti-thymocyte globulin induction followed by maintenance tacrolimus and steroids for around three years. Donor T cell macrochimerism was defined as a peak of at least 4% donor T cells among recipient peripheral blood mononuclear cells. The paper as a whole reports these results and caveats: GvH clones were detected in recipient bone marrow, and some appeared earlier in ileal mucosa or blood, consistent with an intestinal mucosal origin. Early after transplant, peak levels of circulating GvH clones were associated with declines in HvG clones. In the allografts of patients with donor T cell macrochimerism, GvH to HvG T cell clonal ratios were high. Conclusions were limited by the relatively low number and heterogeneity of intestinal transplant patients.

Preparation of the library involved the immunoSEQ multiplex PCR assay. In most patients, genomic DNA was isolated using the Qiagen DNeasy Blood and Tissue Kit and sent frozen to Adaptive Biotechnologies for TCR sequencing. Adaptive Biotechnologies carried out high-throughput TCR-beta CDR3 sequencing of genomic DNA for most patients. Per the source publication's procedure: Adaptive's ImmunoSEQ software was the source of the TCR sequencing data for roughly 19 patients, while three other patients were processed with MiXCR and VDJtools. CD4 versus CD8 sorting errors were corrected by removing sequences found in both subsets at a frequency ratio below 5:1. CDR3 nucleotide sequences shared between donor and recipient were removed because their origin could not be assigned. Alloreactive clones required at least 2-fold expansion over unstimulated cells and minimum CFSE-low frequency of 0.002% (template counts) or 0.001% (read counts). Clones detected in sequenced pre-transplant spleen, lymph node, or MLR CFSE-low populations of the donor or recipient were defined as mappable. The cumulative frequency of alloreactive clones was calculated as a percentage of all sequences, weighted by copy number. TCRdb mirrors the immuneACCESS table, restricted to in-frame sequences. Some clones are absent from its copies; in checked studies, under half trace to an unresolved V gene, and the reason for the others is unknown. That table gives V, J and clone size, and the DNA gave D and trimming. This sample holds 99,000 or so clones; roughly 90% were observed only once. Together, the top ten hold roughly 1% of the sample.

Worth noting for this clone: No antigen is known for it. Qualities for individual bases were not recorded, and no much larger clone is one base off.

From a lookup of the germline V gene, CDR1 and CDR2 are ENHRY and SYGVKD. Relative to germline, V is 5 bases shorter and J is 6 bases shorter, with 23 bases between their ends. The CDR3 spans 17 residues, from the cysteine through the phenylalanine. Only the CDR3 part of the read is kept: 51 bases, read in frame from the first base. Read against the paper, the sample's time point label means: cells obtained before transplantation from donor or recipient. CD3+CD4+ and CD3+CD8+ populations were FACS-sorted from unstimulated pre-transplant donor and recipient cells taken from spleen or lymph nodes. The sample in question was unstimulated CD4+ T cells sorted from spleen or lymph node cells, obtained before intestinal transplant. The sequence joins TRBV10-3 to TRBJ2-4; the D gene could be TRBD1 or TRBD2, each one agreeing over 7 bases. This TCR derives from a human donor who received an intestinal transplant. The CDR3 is CAISPQGEGARVNIQYF. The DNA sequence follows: TGTGCCATCAGTCCCCAAGGGGAGGGGGCGCGGGTAAACATTCAGTACTTC.